This paragraph covers one TCR beta chain sequence. The library tagged individual cDNA molecules with unique molecular identifiers. One entry per CDR3 protein, called by TCRdb with MiXCR from the RACE reads. Found here are a few hundred thousand distinct CDR3 sequences, about 7.7% of them singletons; the top ten hold 1.2%. These data come from a study of human T cells and chemical hapten exposure. Study as a whole: The variation in per-sample TCR yields arose mainly from small differences in pooled library volumes.

Sample time point: pre-sensitization, week 0. The treatment: therapeutic diphenylcyclopropenone sensitization with weekly scalp DPC. This CDR3 contains 12 residues. The ends were cut back, 2 bases at V and 3 bases at J, with 5 bases in the middle. Germline V gene data show CDR1 as SGDLS and CDR2 as YYNGEE. The source of this sequence is a man between 18 and 29 years old with alopecia areata. Some clones in this sample may be carry-over from other donors' samples. The chain combines TRBV9 with TRBJ2-5, with no clear D. This material consisted of whole blood, taken in connection with sensitization to the hapten diphenylcyclopropenone (DPC). In DNA form, the CDR3 reads TGTGCCAGCAGCGTCGGAGAAGAGACCCAGTACTTC. Translating it yields CASSVGEETQYF.